This TCR beta chain was identified in a study of human T cells and chemical hapten exposure. Study as a whole: Alopecia areata, totalis or universalis affected patients, mainly female.

V shed 0 bases, J shed 8 bases, and the junction held 2 bases outside the gene matches. CDR3 size: 15 residues. Germline V gives CDR1 LGHNA, CDR2 YSLEER. The time point denotes: patch test 3, about 24 weeks after DPC sensitization. Treatment here: therapeutic diphenylcyclopropenone sensitization with weekly scalp DPC. Blood, whole and unfractionated, served as the source for total RNA extraction. In this sample, this clonotype turned up a few times. Under the authors' procedure: Sequenced samples showed a median of approximately 100,000 TCRs each, with counts running from about 20,000 to 690,000. TCRdb re-called the RACE reads with MiXCR, one entry per CDR3 protein. Clone size and V and J calls follow TCRdb, not the original study. The table shows around 130,000 distinct CDR3 sequences, with approximately 10% occurring only once.

This sample comprised whole blood, obtained in connection with sensitization to the hapten diphenylcyclopropenone (DPC). The chain joins TRBV4-3 to TRBJ1-4; 11 bases fit TRBD1. The clonotype comes from a woman between 50 and 59 years old with alopecia areata. Some clones in this sample may be carry-over from other donors' samples. In DNA form, the CDR3 reads TGCGCCAGCAGCCAAGACGGGACAGGGGGAGAAAAACTGTTTTTT. It codes for CASSQDGTGGEKLFF.